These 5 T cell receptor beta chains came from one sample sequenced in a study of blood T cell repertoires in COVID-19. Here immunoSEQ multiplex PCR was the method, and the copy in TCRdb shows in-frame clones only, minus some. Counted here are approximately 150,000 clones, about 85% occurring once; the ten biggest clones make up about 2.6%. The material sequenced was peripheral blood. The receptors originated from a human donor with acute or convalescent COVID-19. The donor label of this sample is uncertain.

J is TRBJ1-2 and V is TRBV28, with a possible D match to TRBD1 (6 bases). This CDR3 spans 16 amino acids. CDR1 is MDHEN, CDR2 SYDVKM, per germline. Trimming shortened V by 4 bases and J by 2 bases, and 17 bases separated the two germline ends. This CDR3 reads CASSSTTGQHNYGYTF. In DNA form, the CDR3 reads TGTGCCAGCAGTTCAACCACGGGACAACACAACTATGGCTACACCTTC.

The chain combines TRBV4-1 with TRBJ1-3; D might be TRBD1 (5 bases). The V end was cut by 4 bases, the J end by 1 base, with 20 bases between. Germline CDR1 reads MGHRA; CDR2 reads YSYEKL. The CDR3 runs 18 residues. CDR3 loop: CASSPIINMGGSGNTIYF. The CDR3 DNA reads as TGCGCCAGCAGCCCAATCATTAATATGGGGGGGTCTGGAAACACCATATATTTT.

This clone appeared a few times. The DNA for the CDR3 is TGTGCCACCGGGTTTCCCGGAGACTCGGGGGGCTACACCTTC. Translating gives CATGFPGDSGGYTF. The rearrangement joins TRBV15 to TRBJ1-2; D is ambiguous. V lost 8 bases, J lost 8 bases, and 21 bases lay in between. The CDR3 has 14 amino acids. Germline CDR1 reads LNHNV; CDR2 reads YYDKDF (reference sequence).

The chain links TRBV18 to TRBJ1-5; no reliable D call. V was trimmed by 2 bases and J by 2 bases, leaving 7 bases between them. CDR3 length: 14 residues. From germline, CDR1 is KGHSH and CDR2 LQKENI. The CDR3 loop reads CASSPYIGNQPQHF. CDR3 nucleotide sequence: TGTGCCAGCTCACCATACATCGGCAATCAGCCCCAGCATTTT.

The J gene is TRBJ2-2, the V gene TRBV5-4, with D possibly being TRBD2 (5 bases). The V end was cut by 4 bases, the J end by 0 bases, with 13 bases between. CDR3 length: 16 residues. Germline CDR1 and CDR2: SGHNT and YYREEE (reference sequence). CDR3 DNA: TGTGCCAGCAGCCGGACGGGAACCACGAACACCGGGGAGCTGTTTTTT. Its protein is CASSRTGTTNTGELFF.